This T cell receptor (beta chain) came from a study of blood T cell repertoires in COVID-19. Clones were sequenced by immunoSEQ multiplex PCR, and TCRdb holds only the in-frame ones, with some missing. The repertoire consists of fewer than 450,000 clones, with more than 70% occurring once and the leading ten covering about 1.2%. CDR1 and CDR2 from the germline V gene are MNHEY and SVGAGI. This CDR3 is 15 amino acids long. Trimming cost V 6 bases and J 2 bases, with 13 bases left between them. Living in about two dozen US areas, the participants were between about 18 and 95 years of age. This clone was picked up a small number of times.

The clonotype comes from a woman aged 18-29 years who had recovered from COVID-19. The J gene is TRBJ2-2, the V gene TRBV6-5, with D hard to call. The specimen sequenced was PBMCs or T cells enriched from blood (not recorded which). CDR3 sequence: CASSWSALNTGELFF. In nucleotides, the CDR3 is TGTGCCAGCAGCTGGTCAGCGCTAAACACCGGGGAGCTGTTTTTT.